The source of this TCR beta chain is a study of OX40 agonist ivuxolimab in advanced cancers. With respect to this clone: What it binds is not known.

Study-wide findings and caveats: The investigators did not determine what antigen specificity the expanded peripheral T cells had.

Assay used: immunoSEQ multiplex PCR; TCRdb lists only in-frame clones, some missing. Of roughly 67,000 clones listed, roughly 87% are singletons. The source of this sequence is an adult with an advanced solid tumor such as melanoma, head and neck, liver or kidney cancer. The source material was CD4+ or CD8+ T cells sorted from blood, sampled in a trial of the OX40 agonist ivuxolimab.

The CDR3 DNA sequence: TGTGCCAGCGGAGCGGTGGGTATGAACACTGAAGCTTTCTTT. It codes for CASGAVGMNTEAFF. The chain recombines TRBV2 with TRBJ1-1, with unresolved D. V lost 8 bases, J lost 0 bases, and 13 bases lay in between. The CDR3 extends over 14 amino acids. Looked up from germline, CDR1 is SNHLY and CDR2 is FYNNEI.